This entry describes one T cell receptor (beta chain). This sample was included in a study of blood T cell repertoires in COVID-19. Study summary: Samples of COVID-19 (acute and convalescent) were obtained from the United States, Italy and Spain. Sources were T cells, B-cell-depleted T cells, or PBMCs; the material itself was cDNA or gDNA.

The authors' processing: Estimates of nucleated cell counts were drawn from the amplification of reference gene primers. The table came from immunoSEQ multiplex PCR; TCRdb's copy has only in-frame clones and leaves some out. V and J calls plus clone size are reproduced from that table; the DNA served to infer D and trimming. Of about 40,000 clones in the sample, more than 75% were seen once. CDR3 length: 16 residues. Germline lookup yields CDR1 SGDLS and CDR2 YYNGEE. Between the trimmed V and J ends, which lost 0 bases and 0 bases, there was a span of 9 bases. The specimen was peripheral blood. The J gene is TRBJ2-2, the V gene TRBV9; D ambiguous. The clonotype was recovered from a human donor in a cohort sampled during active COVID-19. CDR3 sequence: CASSVEVRPNTGELFF. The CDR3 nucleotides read TGTGCCAGCAGCGTAGAGGTCAGGCCGAACACCGGGGAGCTGTTTTTT.